The rows below give T cell receptor beta chains drawn from one sample of a study of cytomegalovirus exposure and HLA in healthy donors. Data came from immunoSEQ multiplex PCR; TCRdb stores just in-frame clones and leaves some out. This table holds 90,000 to 100,000 clones, about 76% found once. Sequencing was performed on PBMCs. Receptor source: a woman in her thirties or forties in good health and CMV-seronegative. CDR3s include the opening cysteine and the closing phenylalanine or tryptophan. D genes are given only for firm matches. A row's size may be missing; if present it is once, few, many or a size class.

clone_size j_call v_call d_call cdr3_aa cdr3_nt
once TRBJ1-1 TRBV6-5 NA CASSYSAQGDTEAFF TGTGCCAGCAGTTACTCGGCCCAGGGCGACACTGAAGCTTTCTTT
NA TRBJ1-1 TRBV7-3 NA CASSLTLREGAFF TGTGCCAGCAGCTTAACGTTGAGGGAAGGAGCTTTCTTT
NA TRBJ2-7 TRBV28 TRBD1 CASSHRGSSSYEQYF TGTGCCAGCAGTCACAGGGGGTCGAGCTCCTACGAGCAGTACTTC
NA TRBJ1-1 TRBV19 NA CASSTGGNTEAFF TGTGCCAGTAGTACGGGAGGGAACACTGAAGCTTTCTTT
few TRBJ2-7 TRBV4-1 TRBD2 CASSQDLAGGPHEQYF TGCGCCAGCAGCCAAGACCTAGCGGGGGGGCCCCACGAGCAGTACTTC
NA TRBJ2-1 TRBV9 NA CASSAGGGRYNEQFF TGTGCCAGCAGCGCGGGCGGGGGCCGGTACAATGAGCAGTTCTTC
NA TRBJ2-3 TRBV5-1 TRBD1 CASSSGQGLTDTQYF TGCGCCAGCAGCTCGGGACAGGGTTTAACAGATACGCAGTATTTT
NA TRBJ2-3 TRBV5-1 NA CASSLSGDGTDTQYF TGCGCCAGCAGCCTTTCAGGGGATGGGACAGATACGCAGTATTTT
NA TRBJ1-5 TRBV28 NA CASSLLLQPQHF TGTGCCAGCAGTTTACTCCTTCAGCCCCAGCATTTT
few TRBJ1-1 TRBV6-5 NA CASRGVGKTEAFF TGTGCCAGCAGAGGGGTTGGGAAGACTGAAGCTTTCTTT
few TRBJ2-7 TRBV27 NA CASSLVGEHYEQYF TGTGCCAGCAGTCTGGTTGGAGAACACTACGAGCAGTACTTC
NA TRBJ2-7 TRBV4-2 TRBD2 CASSQDASGSSYEQYF TGTGCCAGCAGCCAAGATGCTAGCGGAAGCTCCTACGAGCAGTACTTC
NA TRBJ1-1 TRBV20-1 NA CSARFREAFF TGCAGTGCTAGATTCCGGGAAGCTTTCTTT
NA TRBJ1-1 TRBV10-1 TRBD1 CASSSRQGDTEAFF TGCGCCAGCAGTTCTCGACAGGGGGACACTGAAGCTTTCTTT
NA TRBJ1-6 TRBV6-6 NA CASSSAGYNSPLHF TGTGCCAGCAGTTCAGCAGGGTATAATTCACCCCTCCACTTT
NA TRBJ1-5 TRBV2 NA CASSEGPNQPQHF TGTGCCAGCAGTGAAGGGCCGAATCAGCCCCAGCATTTT
NA TRBJ2-3 TRBV18 TRBD2 CASSPGLAGTDTQYF TGTGCCAGCTCACCGGGACTAGCGGGCACAGATACGCAGTATTTT
once TRBJ1-2 TRBV4-3 NA CTSSQDQGYGYTF TGCACCAGCAGCCAAGATCAGGGGTATGGCTACACCTTC
NA TRBJ2-7 TRBV4-1 TRBD1 CASSPSGGTGKYEQYF TGCGCCAGCAGCCCTTCAGGCGGGACAGGAAAGTACGAGCAGTACTTC
NA TRBJ1-2 TRBV27 TRBD1 CASSANRGHLYGYTF TGTGCCAGCAGTGCGAACAGGGGGCATCTCTATGGCTACACCTTC
NA TRBJ1-6 TRBV7-9 TRBD1 CASSPDRNSPLHF TGTGCCAGCAGCCCGGACAGGAATTCACCCCTCCACTTT
NA TRBJ2-5 TRBV15 TRBD2 CATSRKGLAGEKTQYF TGTGCCACCAGCAGAAAGGGACTAGCGGGGGAAAAGACCCAGTACTTC